The 17 T cell receptor beta chains presented below share a single source sample, sequenced in a study of post-analysis software for immune sequencing data. Whole-study findings and limits: Elevated frequency relative to controls characterized a handful of TRBV segments in patients, TRBV5-6, TRBV5-1 and TRBV20-1 among them.

Unique molecular identifiers tagged the TCR beta cDNA libraries. TCRdb re-called the PCR reads through MiXCR, storing one row per CDR3 protein. The sample lists hundreds of thousands of distinct CDR3 sequences; less than 35% were seen once. Their antigens remain unidentified. Sequencing was carried out using blood. The receptor set was obtained from a girl between 10 and 17 years old with multiple sclerosis.

This chain connects TRBV5-1 to TRBJ2-1; D is perhaps TRBD1 (5 bases). The better agreement between TRBJ2-7 and the DNA end casts doubt on the J call. Germline loops: CDR1 SGHRS, CDR2 YFSETQ. CDR3 size: 15 residues. The CDR3 is CASSLARAEYNEQYF. The CDR3, as DNA: TGCGCCAGCAGCCTCGCCAGGGCGGAATACAATGAGCAGTACTTC.

This clonotype was detected once. This chain uses TRBV27 with TRBJ2-2; D could derive from TRBD1 or TRBD2 (5 bases each). V lost 4 bases, J lost 2 bases, and 8 bases lay in between. Per the germline V gene, CDR1 is MNHEY and CDR2 is SMNVEV (reference sequence). The CDR3 length is 14 residues. CDR3: CASSWDGNTGELFF. The CDR3 nucleotides read TGTGCCAGCAGTTGGGACGGTAACACCGGGGAGCTGTTTTTT.

The V call is TRBV20-1, the J call TRBJ2-5, with a possible D match to TRBD2 (6 bases). The J call may be wrong; the DNA end is better matched by TRBJ2-7. The CDR3 runs to 13 residues. The germline CDR1 and CDR2 sequences are DFQATT and SNEGSKA (reference sequence). The CDR3, as DNA: TGCAGTGCTAGCCGGGACTCCATCTACGAGCAGTACTTC. Amino acids: CSASRDSIYEQYF.

This chain links TRBV28 with TRBJ2-7; 8 bases are a match to TRBD2. This CDR3 has 15 residues. Germline assignment: CDR1 MDHEN and CDR2 SYDVKM. Unmatched junction bases numbered 5, after V lost 2 bases and J lost 2 bases. Here the CDR3 DNA reads TGTGCCAGCAGTTTACCCGGGAGGGCCGCCTACGAGCAGTACTTC. Protein product: CASSLPGRAAYEQYF.

The V gene is TRBV2, the J gene TRBJ1-2; 9 bases are a match to TRBD1. Trimming removed 5 bases from V and 3 bases from J; junction bases left unmatched: 4. This CDR3 has 14 amino acids. Per germline, CDR1 SNHLY and CDR2 FYNNEI. This CDR3 is CASSTDRGHYGYTF. The CDR3, as DNA: TGTGCCAGCAGTACGGACAGGGGCCACTATGGCTACACCTTC.

The chain carries TRBV10-3 and TRBJ1-2, with TRBD1 identical over 7 bases. Germline V gene lookup returns CDR1 ENHRY and CDR2 SYGVKD. The CDR3 spans 18 residues. The ends lost 0 bases at V and 3 bases at J; junction bases unmatched: 13. CDR3 in amino acids: CAISESASRDSSHYGYTF. The CDR3 coding sequence is TGTGCCATCAGTGAGTCCGCCTCAAGGGACAGCTCCCACTATGGCTACACCTTC.

This chain links TRBV20-1 with TRBJ2-1; 9 bases fit TRBD2. V lost 6 bases and J lost 6; bases outside the gene matches: 12. This CDR3 comprises 15 residues. CDR1 is DFQATT and CDR2 is SNEGSKA in the germline V gene (reference sequence). The CDR3 DNA is TGCAGTGCGCGACTGACTGGGCGGGAGGGCAATGAGCAGTTCTTC. Translated, it gives CSARLTGREGNEQFF.

This clonotype was recorded only once. The chain carries TRBV11-2 and TRBJ1-2, with 10 bases that match TRBD1. Germline CDR1 and CDR2: SGHAT and FQNNGV. The CDR3 sequence is 15 residues long. J was trimmed by 8 bases and V by 1 base; bases with no gene match: 7. The CDR3 nucleotides read TGTGCCAGCAGCTTAGGTGGGGACAGGGGAAGCGGCTACACCTTC. Translated: CASSLGGDRGSGYTF.

This clonotype was picked up a small number of times. The chain links TRBV20-1 to TRBJ2-1; D may be TRBD2 (6 bases). The CDR3 loop spans 15 amino acids. Germline CDR1 reads DFQATT; CDR2 reads SNEGSKA (reference sequence). V was cut by 3 bases and J by 3 bases, with 15 bases left in between. CDR3 in amino acids: CSAREEGTFYNEQFF. The CDR3 coding sequence is TGCAGTGCTAGGGAGGAGGGGACTTTCTACAATGAGCAGTTCTTC.

This clonotype has a handful of counts. The chain couples TRBV14 to TRBJ2-5; tentative D call: TRBD1 (5 bases). The CDR3 sequence is 14 residues long. V lost 2 bases and J 5 bases, leaving 12 bases between the germline ends. Germline V gene lookup returns CDR1 SGHDN and CDR2 FVKESK. The CDR3 sequence is CASSQSGLIETQYF. The CDR3 DNA is TGTGCCAGCAGCCAATCAGGGTTGATCGAGACCCAGTACTTC.

The chain joins TRBV20-1 to TRBJ2-7, with 7 bases aligning to TRBD1. Germline trimming cut 6 bases from V and 4 bases from J; bases unmatched to any gene: 15. The length of the CDR3 is 15 residues. CDR1 is DFQATT and CDR2 is SNEGSKA in the germline V gene (reference sequence). CDR3 nucleotide sequence: TGCAGTGCCGAAATACAGGGGAGATTGGGGTACGAGCAGTACTTC. It yields the protein CSAEIQGRLGYEQYF.

The chain recombines TRBV5-1 with TRBJ2-2; 7 bases line up with TRBD2. V shed 4 bases, J shed 6 bases, and the junction held 6 bases outside the gene matches. This CDR3 has 14 amino acids. Looked up from germline, CDR1 is SGHRS and CDR2 is YFSETQ. For the CDR3, the DNA is TGCGCCAGCAGCCGGGAGGTGTCCCCCGGGGAGCTGTTTTTT. This translates into CASSREVSPGELFF. The full variable domain, its missing parts supplied by reference TRBV5-1 and TRBJ2-2, is KAGVTQTPRYLIKTRGQQVTLSCSPISGHRSVSWYQQTPGQGLQFLFEYFSETQRNKGNFPGRFSGRQFSNSRSEMNVSTLELGDSALYLCASSREVSPGELFFGEGSRLTVL.

The genes are TRBV18 and TRBJ2-1, with D maybe TRBD1 (6 bases). V was pared by 3 bases and J by 4 bases, with 19 bases between. Germline V gene lookup returns CDR1 KGHSH and CDR2 LQKENI. The CDR3 consists of 17 residues. CDR3 residues: CASSPLLQGVAYNEQFF. CDR3 nucleotides: TGTGCCAGCTCACCGCTACTACAGGGTGTAGCGTACAATGAGCAGTTCTTC.

This chain uses TRBV6-5 with TRBJ1-2; 7 bases are a match to TRBD1. With 9 bases clipped from V and 5 bases from J, the junction kept 12 bases outside the gene matches. This CDR3 is 14 amino acids long. The germline V gene has CDR1 MNHEY and CDR2 SVGAGI. CDR3 nucleotides: TGTGCCAGTAGAAACCTGGACAGGAAGTATGGCTACACCTTC. Its protein is CASRNLDRKYGYTF.

The CDR3 loop reads CSVENLRGARTYNEQFF. The DNA for the CDR3 is TGCAGCGTTGAAAACCTACGGGGGGCGCGTACCTACAATGAGCAGTTCTTC. V usage is TRBV29-1 and J usage is TRBJ2-1; possible D gene TRBD2, 7 bases. From germline, CDR1 is SQVTM and CDR2 ANQGSEA. The CDR3 has 17 amino acids. Trimming shortened V by 2 bases and J by 2 bases, and 19 bases separated the two germline ends.

This clonotype showed up just a few times. The chain couples TRBV7-2 to TRBJ2-7, with D perhaps matching TRBD2 (6 bases). From germline, CDR1 is SGHTA and CDR2 FQGNSA. Trimming left V 2 bases short and J 2 bases short, with 13 bases between. The CDR3 sequence is 15 residues long. The CDR3 DNA follows: TGTGCCAGCAGCTTATGGGGGGATCCCACCTACGAGCAGTACTTC. It is translated as CASSLWGDPTYEQYF.

Only a few counts were recorded for this clonotype. The V gene is TRBV7-2, the J gene TRBJ2-5; D assignment may be TRBD1 or TRBD2 (5 bases each). The CDR3 covers 17 residues. V lost 2 bases to trimming and J lost 4 bases, with 20 bases between them. Germline CDR1 is SGHTA and CDR2 is FQGNSA. The CDR3 loop reads CASSLRDGLLVRETQYF. The CDR3 nucleotides read TGTGCCAGCAGCTTAAGGGACGGCCTCCTCGTCCGAGAGACCCAGTACTTC. Looking up the rest from reference TRBV7-2 and TRBJ2-5 gives the full variable domain: GAGVSQSPSNKVTEKGKDVELRCDPISGHTALYWYRQSLGQGLEFLIYFQGNSAPDKSGLPSDRFSAERTGGSVSTLTIQRTQQEDSAVYLCASSLRDGLLVRETQYFGPGTRLLVL.